The rows below give T cell receptor beta chains drawn from one sample of a study of T cells in Graves' hyperthyroidism and ophthalmopathy. Via MiXCR, TCRdb re-called the multiplex PCR reads, giving one row per CDR3 protein. The profile covers roughly 93,000 distinct CDR3 sequences, with roughly half appearing a single time and 25% to 30% taken by the ten largest. The sequenced material came from blood. The receptors derive from a middle-aged woman with Graves' hyperthyroidism. Both conserved end residues are part of each CDR3. D genes are given only for firm matches. Clone size is shown for a subset of rows, as once, few, many or a class of expanded clone.

>TRBD1|TRBJ1-2|.|TRBV20-1
TGCAGTGCTACGTACAGGGGTCGTGGCTACACCTTC
CSATYRGRGYTF
>.|TRBJ2-2|many|TRBV7-9
TGCGCCAGCAGCCAGGCCCACGGACGGCTCGGGGAGCTGTTTTTT
CASSQAHGRLGELFF
>.|TRBJ2-5|.|TRBV5-1
TGCGCCAGCAGCTTAGGAGTCCGGGGAGAGACCCAGTACTTC
CASSLGVRGETQYF
>TRBD1|TRBJ2-7|.|TRBV7-2
TGTGCCAGCAGTCCCGGGACAGGTTGGGACGAGCAGTACTTC
CASSPGTGWDEQYF
>TRBD1|TRBJ2-7|.|TRBV20-1
TGCAGTGCTAGGACAGGGAAGTACGAGCAGTACTTC
CSARTGKYEQYF
>TRBD1|TRBJ1-4|once|TRBV12-3/TRBV12-4
TGTGCCAGCAGGCCCGCGGGGACAGGGGAACTGTTTTTT
CASRPAGTGELFF
>.|TRBJ1-6|many|TRBV20-1
TGCAGTGCTTCGGGGCTGGGTAATTCACCCCTCCACTTT
CSASGLGNSPLHF
>.|TRBJ1-6|many|TRBV5-1
TGCGCCAGCAGCTTGGATTGGGGGAGTGTCCTCCACTTT
CASSLDWGSVLHF
>TRBD1|TRBJ2-6|.|TRBV10-3
TGTGCCATCAGGCCGGGACAGGGCCTTTTCGGGGCCAACGTCCTGACTTTC
CAIRPGQGLFGANVLTF
>TRBD2|TRBJ2-5|many|TRBV7-9
TGTGCCAGCAGCTTAGGACTAGCGGGAGTCAGGGAGACCCAGTACTTC
CASSLGLAGVRETQYF
>TRBD2|TRBJ2-7|.|TRBV10-3
TGTGCCATCAGTGGAGGGCTAGCGGGGTCCTACGAGCAGTACTTC
CAISGGLAGSYEQYF
>TRBD1|TRBJ2-5|few|TRBV29-1
TGCAGCGTTGAGACAGGGGAAGAGACCCAGTACTTC
CSVETGEETQYF
>.|TRBJ1-2|.|TRBV2
TGTGCCAGCAGGGACCAGAGGAGCTATGGCTACACCTTC
CASRDQRSYGYTF
>.|TRBJ1-1|.|TRBV15
TGTGCCACCAGCAGCGAGGAGCTAACTACTGAAGCTTTCTTT
CATSSEELTTEAFF
>.|TRBJ2-5|few|TRBV9
TGTGCCAGCAGCCCACTGACAGGGACCCAGTACTTC
CASSPLTGTQYF
>.|TRBJ2-2|few|TRBV10-3
TGTGCCATCAGTGGGGACATCTGGACCACTGGGGAGCTGTTTTTT
CAISGDIWTTGELFF
>TRBD1|TRBJ1-2|.|TRBV29-1
TGCAGCGTTGGCGTTGCGACAGGGTCCTATGGCTACACCTTC
CSVGVATGSYGYTF
>TRBD2|TRBJ2-7|.|TRBV27
TGTGCCAGCAGCCACCTCCTAGCGGGAGGGCCAGGATGCGAGCAGTACTTC
CASSHLLAGGPGCEQYF
>.|TRBJ1-1|.|TRBV10-3
TGTGCCAGCAGTGAGCTACAGGACCTGGACACTGAAGCTTTCTTT
CASSELQDLDTEAFF
>.|TRBJ2-5|.|TRBV14
TGTGCCAGCAGCCGACCGGTAGGGGCCGGGGAGACCCAGTACTTC
CASSRPVGAGETQYF
>.|TRBJ1-1|.|TRBV7-2
TGTGCCAGCAGCTTAGGAAGGGGTCTCTACACTGAAGCTTTCTTT
CASSLGRGLYTEAFF
>.|TRBJ1-2|.|TRBV20-1
TGCAGTGCTAGAGCGGTGGAGGGCGGCTATGGCTACACCTTC
CSARAVEGGYGYTF
>.|TRBJ2-3|.|TRBV20-1
TGCAGTGCTAAGGACGCAGGGGGGGTGACCAATTTT
CSAKDAGGVTNF
>TRBD2|TRBJ2-7|.|TRBV2
TGTGCCAGCAGTTACGGGATAGCGGGAGGTTCCAGGTACGAGCAGTACTTC
CASSYGIAGGSRYEQYF
>.|TRBJ1-1|few|TRBV7-8
TGTGCCTGGAGTCAAGCGGAGAACACTGAAGCTTTCTTT
CAWSQAENTEAFF
>.|TRBJ2-5|.|TRBV27
TGTGCCGGCAGTTTGGACAGCCAAGAGACCCAGTACTTC
CAGSLDSQETQYF
>TRBD2|TRBJ2-5|many|TRBV7-6
TGTGCCAGCAGCCCCCGGGGGGAAGAGACCCAGTACTTC
CASSPRGEETQYF
>.|TRBJ2-7|.|TRBV5-1
TGCGCCAGCGCTTTCGGGCAGAGCTCCTACGAGCAGTACTTC
CASAFGQSSYEQYF
>.|TRBJ1-5|many|TRBV2
TGTGCCAGCATTCAGGGGTTTGGGCAGCCCCAGCATTTT
CASIQGFGQPQHF
>.|TRBJ2-7|.|TRBV7-6
TGTGCCAGCGGGAGCTCCTACGAGCGGTACTTC
CASGSSYERYF
>.|TRBJ2-7|many|TRBV4-3
TGCGCCAGCAGCCAAGATTACAGCTCCTACGAGCAGTACTTC
CASSQDYSSYEQYF
>.|TRBJ2-5|many|TRBV5-5
TGTGCCAGCAGCCTCCTAGGCAGGGCAGAGACCCAGTACTTC
CASSLLGRAETQYF
>.|TRBJ2-7|.|TRBV7-2
TGTGCCAGCAGCTTGCTCCGGACATCCTACGAGCAGTACTTC
CASSLLRTSYEQYF
>.|TRBJ2-7|many|TRBV5-8
TGTGCCAGCAGCTTGTCCCTCGGGCGGGGCTCCTACGAGCAGTACTTC
CASSLSLGRGSYEQYF
>TRBD2|TRBJ2-3|many|TRBV7-8
TGTGCCAGCAGCCCTCTCGCCCTAGCGGGAGGAGATACGCAGTATTTT
CASSPLALAGGDTQYF
>.|TRBJ2-7|few|TRBV29-1
TGCAGCGTAGGAACAGGGGGGGACGAGCAGTACTTC
CSVGTGGDEQYF
>.|TRBJ1-5|many|TRBV7-2
TGTGCCAGCAGCCGTTTACCACAGGGTATCAATCAGCCCCAGCATTTT
CASSRLPQGINQPQHF
>TRBD1|TRBJ1-1|many|TRBV7-3
TGTGCCAGCAGCTCATCAGGGGGCTTCACTGAAGCTTTCTTT
CASSSSGGFTEAFF
>.|TRBJ1-5|.|TRBV10-1
TGCGCCAGCAGTGGAGGGATAATGGAGACCCAGCATTTT
CASSGGIMETQHF
>TRBD1|TRBJ1-4|.|TRBV20-1
TGCAGTGCTATTGCCGGGACAGGGGGGTACGGAGAAAAACTGTTTTTT
CSAIAGTGGYGEKLFF
>.|TRBJ1-2|.|TRBV7-3
TGTGCCAGCAGCTACCAGCAACTAGTCTATGGCTACACCTTC
CASSYQQLVYGYTF
>.|TRBJ2-5|few|TRBV9
TGTGCCAGCAGAGGTGAAGGGGGAGGGGGGGAGACCCAGTACTTC
CASRGEGGGGETQYF
>.|TRBJ1-1|many|TRBV7-9
TGTGCCAGCACCCGTTCGGGTCAACTATCAAACACTGAAGCTTTCTTT
CASTRSGQLSNTEAFF
>TRBD1|TRBJ1-2|.|TRBV7-8
TGTGCCAGCAGCTTACTCCGGACAGGGACTACCTATGGCTACACCTTC
CASSLLRTGTTYGYTF
>.|TRBJ1-5|many|TRBV6-5
TGTGCCAGCAGCGTAGAGGTTTTTCAGCCCCAGCATTTT
CASSVEVFQPQHF
>.|TRBJ2-7|.|TRBV11-2
TGTGCCAGCAGCCCACAGGGAGGAGAGCAGTACTTC
CASSPQGGEQYF
>.|TRBJ1-5|.|TRBV7-2
TGTGCCAGCAGCTTGGGGGGGGTCAACATGGAGACCCAGCATTTT
CASSLGGVNMETQHF
>.|TRBJ1-4|.|TRBV5-5
TGTGCCAGCAGCTTAGGCCTCGCAGGGTTGTATAAACTGTTTTTT
CASSLGLAGLYKLFF
>TRBD2|TRBJ2-2|many|TRBV20-1
TGCAGTGCTAGTGCGGGAGGCGGGGAGCTGTTTTTT
CSASAGGGELFF
>.|TRBJ2-7|many|TRBV29-1
TGCAGCGTTGTTGGTCGTAGGACAGCCTACGAGCAGTACTTC
CSVVGRRTAYEQYF
>TRBD1|TRBJ1-4|many|TRBV20-1
TGCAGTGCTAGATGGACAGGCCGGGAAAAACTGTTTTTT
CSARWTGREKLFF
>.|TRBJ1-1|many|TRBV24-1
TGTGCCACCAGTGCCGGGGGGAGGGGGAACACTGAAGCTTTCTTT
CATSAGGRGNTEAFF